This T cell receptor beta chain is from a study of T cell responses to AZD1222 COVID-19 vaccine. Profiled with immunoSEQ multiplex PCR; TCRdb holds only in-frame clones, not every one. The sample carries about 180,000 clones, over 75% recorded once. This sample comprised peripheral blood, obtained on day 0 of AZD1222 vaccination. The sequence derives from an adult in good health.

The CDR3: CASSTGFRDYEQYF. CDR3 coding DNA: TGTGCCAGCAGCACAGGGTTCAGAGACTACGAGCAGTACTTC. The rearrangement uses TRBV11-3 and TRBJ2-7, with D possibly TRBD1 on 6 matching bases. The CDR3 contains 14 residues. Trimming took 5 bases from V and 3 from J, leaving 14 bases between them. From germline, CDR1 is SGHNT and CDR2 YENEEA.